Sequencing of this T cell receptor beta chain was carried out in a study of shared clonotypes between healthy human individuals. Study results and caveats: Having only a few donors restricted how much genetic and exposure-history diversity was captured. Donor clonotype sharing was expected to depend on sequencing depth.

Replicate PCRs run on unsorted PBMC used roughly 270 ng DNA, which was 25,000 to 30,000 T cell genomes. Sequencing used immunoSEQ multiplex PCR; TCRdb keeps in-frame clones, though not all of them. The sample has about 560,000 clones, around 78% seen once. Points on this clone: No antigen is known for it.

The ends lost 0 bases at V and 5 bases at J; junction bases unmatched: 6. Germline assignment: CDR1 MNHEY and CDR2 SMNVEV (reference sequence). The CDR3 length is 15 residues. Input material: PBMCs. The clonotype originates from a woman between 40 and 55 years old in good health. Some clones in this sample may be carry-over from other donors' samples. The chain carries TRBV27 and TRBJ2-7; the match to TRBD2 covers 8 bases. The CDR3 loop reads CASSLSLAEVHEQYF. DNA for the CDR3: TGTGCCAGCAGTTTATCACTAGCGGAAGTCCACGAGCAGTACTTC.